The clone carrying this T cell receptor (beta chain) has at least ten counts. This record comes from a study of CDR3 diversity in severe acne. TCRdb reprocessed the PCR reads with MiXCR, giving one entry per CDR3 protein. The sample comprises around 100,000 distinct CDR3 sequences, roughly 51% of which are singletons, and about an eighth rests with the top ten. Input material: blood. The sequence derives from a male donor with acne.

The CDR3 sequence is CGGSEQYF. The DNA for the CDR3 is TGTGGGGGGTCCGAGCAGTACTTC. V is TRBV5-7 and J is TRBJ2-7; D tentatively reads TRBD1 or TRBD2 (5 bases each). Being an ORF, TRBV5-7 has a function that is uncertain. This CDR3 contains 8 residues.